This T cell receptor beta chain comes out of a study of blood T cell repertoires in COVID-19. In the study overall: Acute-phase and convalescent COVID-19 samples originated in the United States, Italy and Spain.

Methods used by the authors: Estimation of nucleated cell counts was performed using reference gene primer amplification. Sequenced by immunoSEQ multiplex PCR; TCRdb stores in-frame clones only, minus some. From that table come the V and J calls and clone size; the DNA was used to work out D and trimming. The table has under 200,000 clones, roughly 80% seen once. Per germline, CDR1 SGHNT and CDR2 YYREEE (reference sequence). This CDR3 is built from 17 residues. Trimming shortened V by 7 bases and J by 0 bases, and 20 bases separated the two germline ends. This chain links TRBV5-4 with TRBJ1-3; unclear D gene. Source material: peripheral blood. The sequence was collected from a woman aged 65 to 85 with COVID-19, enrolled during active disease. This chain's CDR3 is CASRNSAGMLSGNTIYF. The CDR3 DNA is TGTGCCAGCCGGAACTCGGCGGGGATGCTCTCTGGAAACACCATATATTTT.